What follows are 12 T cell receptor beta chains derived from one specimen sequenced in a study of T-cell memory formation after mild COVID-19. MiXCR was run by TCRdb on the 5' RACE reads, yielding one entry per CDR3 protein. The table includes about 200,000 distinct CDR3 sequences, 7.5% to 10% detected once. Sequenced: PBMCs or a T cell subset sorted from them (not recorded which). These receptors originate from a man between 18 and 29 years old who had mild COVID-19 (a few samples of this study predate the infection). Cell type and time point are not known.

This clonotype has a handful of counts. V and J are TRBV25-1 and TRBJ2-5; TRBD1 might be the D (7 bases). The germline V and J ends were trimmed by 4 bases and 5 bases, with 17 bases remaining between them. This CDR3 spans 15 amino acids. Germline CDR1 reads MGHDK; CDR2 reads SYGVNS. CDR3: CASSGGQEGEETQYF. The CDR3 DNA reads as TGTGCCAGCAGTGGAGGACAGGAGGGAGAGGAGACCCAGTACTTC.

This clonotype was recorded a few times. The V gene is TRBV10-3, the J gene TRBJ1-5; D unclear. Germline V lookup: CDR1 ENHRY, CDR2 SYGVKD. The CDR3 length is 13 residues. Trimming left V 2 bases short and J 7 bases short, with 9 bases between. CDR3 DNA: TGTGCCATCAGTGAGGCCGAGAGGCAGCCCCAGCATTTT. This gives the protein CAISEAERQPQHF.

The genes are TRBV20-1 and TRBJ2-7; D ambiguous. The CDR3 length is 10 residues. V shed 4 bases and J shed 4 bases, with 5 bases lying between them. Germline CDR1 DFQATT, CDR2 SNEGSKA (reference sequence). This chain's CDR3 is CSATPYEQYV. The CDR3 DNA reads TGCAGTGCTACCCCTTACGAGCAGTACGTC.

DNA of the CDR3: TGTGCCAGCAGCGTAGGAATAGCGGGGGCTGAGACCCAGTACTTC. Its translation: CASSVGIAGAETQYF. The genes are TRBV9 and TRBJ2-5, with TRBD2 identical over 9 bases. The CDR3 loop spans 15 amino acids. The germline CDR1 and CDR2 sequences are SGDLS and YYNGEE. The V and J ends lost 0 bases and 5 bases, in that order; junction bases with no gene match: 5.

About this clonotype itself: This clone may be a read error of a much larger clone one base away. The chain uses TRBV6-2 or TRBV6-3 and TRBJ2-2; D uncertain. Trimming took 0 bases from V and 8 from J, leaving 31 bases between them. There are 21 residues in the CDR3. Germline CDR1 MNHEY, CDR2 SVGEGT. In nucleotides, the CDR3 is TGTGCCAGCAGTTACTCGATAGGTGGCCTAGGTGTGGACCGAGATTCGGGGGAGCTGTTTTTT. It yields the protein CASSYSIGGLGVDRDSGELFF.

This clonotype was seen ten or more times. The rearrangement links TRBV6-6 to TRBJ2-3; a weak D match, TRBD1 (5 bases). This CDR3 is built from 15 residues. Per germline, CDR1 MNHNY and CDR2 SVGAGI (reference sequence). Trimming shortened V by 6 bases and J by 1 base, and 14 bases separated the two germline ends. CDR3 sequence reads: CASRRQQGRTDTQYF. CDR3 nucleotides: TGTGCCAGCAGAAGGCAGCAGGGCCGCACAGATACGCAGTATTTT.

This clonotype was found a few times. This sequence joins TRBV6-6 and TRBJ1-2, with a tentative D call TRBD1 (5 bases). Germline loops: CDR1 MNHNY, CDR2 SVGAGI (reference sequence). The CDR3 is 13 amino acids. Trimming pared 6 bases from V and 3 bases from J, leaving 11 bases between. CDR3 coding DNA: TGTGCCAGCAGGTGGGGGGGATACTATGGCTACACCTTC. This translates into CASRWGGYYGYTF.

At least ten counts were recorded for this clonotype. The rearrangement uses TRBV9 and TRBJ1-1; D call uncertain. There are 14 residues in the CDR3. V lost 2 bases, J lost 2 bases, and 10 bases lay in between. The germline V gene has CDR1 SGDLS and CDR2 YYNGEE. The CDR3 here is CASSVGRTNTEAFF. For the CDR3, the DNA is TGTGCCAGCAGCGTCGGACGGACTAACACTGAAGCTTTCTTT.

This clonotype was detected ten times or more. The rearrangement links TRBV5-1 to TRBJ1-6; maybe TRBD1 (5 bases). The germline gives CDR1 SGHRS, CDR2 YFSETQ. Trimming removed 0 bases from V and 4 bases from J, with 11 bases in between. This CDR3 is 16 amino acids long. The CDR3, as DNA: TGCGCCAGCAGCTTGGAACAGGCCCCTTATAATTCACCCCTCCACTTT. It specifies CASSLEQAPYNSPLHF.

The genes are TRBV24-1 and TRBJ2-1; no firm D call. The CDR3 spans 15 residues. Germline CDR1 is KGHDR and CDR2 is SFDVKD. V gave up 3 bases and J gave up 6 bases, with 14 bases separating them. The CDR3 bases are TGTGCCACCAGTGATCAGACAAATTGGCGCAATGAGCAGTTCTTC. The encoded protein is CATSDQTNWRNEQFF.

The chain couples TRBV20-1 to TRBJ1-4; the D is unclear. Germline CDR1 and CDR2: DFQATT and SNEGSKA (reference sequence). The ends were cut back, 3 bases at V and 2 bases at J, with 7 bases in the middle. The CDR3 runs 13 residues. CDR3 protein: CSASSYTNEKLFF. CDR3 bases: TGCAGTGCTAGTTCTTATACTAATGAAAAACTGTTTTTT.

This clonotype was seen only a few times. The chain is built from TRBV4-2 and TRBJ2-4, with D tentatively TRBD1 or TRBD2 (5 bases each). Germline V gives CDR1 LGHNA, CDR2 YNFKEQ. The length of the CDR3 is 15 residues. The germline V and J ends were trimmed by 2 bases and 3 bases, with 11 bases remaining between them. CDR3 region: CASSQPGQGKNIQYF. CDR3 in DNA: TGTGCCAGCAGCCAACCGGGGCAAGGCAAAAACATTCAGTACTTC.